One TCR beta chain is described in this entry. What this receptor recognizes is not known. No qualities accompany the bases; no much larger clone lies one base away. The data stem from a study of T cells in Graves' hyperthyroidism and ophthalmopathy (dated by TCRdb to about 2019). Some background on the complete study: Peripheral blood was collected at initial diagnosis, before any treatment. After sampling, hyperthyroidism patients received methimazole starting at 30 mg daily, and ophthalmopathy patients received high-dose intravenous methylprednisolone. To identify distinguishing TCR V-J signatures, a discovery cohort of around 100 patients was used, comprising 40 to 45 with Graves' ophthalmopathy and under 60 with stable Graves' hyperthyroidism. Whether ophthalmopathy could be predicted prospectively was tested in an independent validation cohort made up of roughly 19 hyperthyroidism patients plus 17 patients who later progressed to ophthalmopathy. The paper reports TCR Vbeta CDR3 sequencing of fewer than 150 peripheral blood samples: some 44 ophthalmopathy, approximately 74 hyperthyroidism and some 17 progressor patients. The 100 discovery patients were divided at random into training and test sets in a 7:3 ratio. The study also compared thyroid tissue and blood T-cell repertoires from about 6 Graves' hyperthyroidism patients. General conclusions and limits of the study: During validation, the model predicted progression to ophthalmopathy a median of roughly 7.1 months ahead of onset, with more than 60% sensitivity and 72% to 80% specificity. Blood samples also contained most of the expanded thyroid clonotypes (frequency above 0.001), which suggests that blood repertoires may reflect thyroid immune responses. A model built on a 13 V-J signature distinguished ophthalmopathy from stable hyperthyroidism, reaching 85% to 90% sensitivity and 81.08% specificity in cross-validation and 80%/75% in testing. Sample size was not statistically predetermined, and investigators were not blinded to group allocation.

The germline V gene (reference sequence) supplies CDR1 PRHDT and CDR2 FYEKMQ. There are 18 amino acids in the CDR3, from cysteine to phenylalanine inclusive. Only CDR3 DNA remains: 54 bases, in frame from the first base. V and J are truncated by 5 bases and 4 bases respectively, leaving an intervening sequence of 26 bases. Hyperthyroidism patients were aged 18 to 65 years and newly diagnosed, with disease duration of less than 2 months. The study excluded patients with uncontrolled infections, other autoimmune diseases, pregnancy or lactation. Diagnoses were established on the basis of clinical symptoms, serum thyroxine and TRAb, thyroid ultrasound, and orbital computed tomography. Blood from progressor patients was drawn when they were first diagnosed with hyperthyroidism, before any ophthalmopathy symptoms appeared. PBMCs were separated from approximately 10 ml of fresh peripheral blood using Ficoll-Paque density gradient centrifugation. Patients classed as progressors first received a Graves' hyperthyroidism diagnosis and then went on to develop ophthalmopathy during follow-up. Total RNA was extracted with Trizol reagent, and quality was checked on an Agilent 2100 Bioanalyzer.

The TCR beta CDR3 regions were amplified from RNA transcripts. The TCR CDR3 was subjected to a first round of RT-PCR using the HTBI primer set and the Qiagen OneStep RT-PCR kit. Libraries were constructed in a second round of multiplex PCR, after which size selection and purification were carried out. Paired-end sequencing of the libraries was performed with 100 bp reads on an Illumina HiSeq2000. Under the source paper's analysis protocol: Raw data were processed with SOAPnuke, discarding reads with adapters, uncalled bases, mean Phred below 15, or no exact constant-primer or identifier match. High-quality paired reads were merged with COPE v1.2.5, and unique nucleotide sequences were defined as clonotypes. MiTCR v1.1 was used to align clonotypes to the IMGT TRBV, TRBD and TRBJ reference segments. The analysis included only V-J combinations with a frequency above 0.0001, which together covered around 99% of the repertoires. The TCS score was defined as the ratio of F50 (clonal expansion) to E x V (chaos), calculated using BLOSUM62-based TCRdist between CDR3 peptides within each V-J. Welch's t-statistics and random forest reduced several hundred V-J features to roughly 13, which were used in a naive Bayes classifier (R e1071). Through fastp at Q25 and MiXCR, TCRdb rebuilt clones from the public reads, retaining in-frame beta chains. Each CDR3 protein gets just one entry, which takes the most common genes and DNA from the rows behind it. TCRdb, not the original authors, processed these V and J calls. In this sample the table shows about 160,000 distinct CDR3 sequences, about 9.4% of which occur a single time. The top ten constitute 22% of the sample.

What was sequenced was blood. The chain was built from TRBV13 and TRBJ2-5; TRBD2 is possibly the D segment (5 matching bases). This TCR was recovered from a young woman with Graves' hyperthyroidism that later progressed to Graves' ophthalmopathy. At the DNA level, the sequence is TGTGCCAGCAGCCAACGTCCCCTTTCAAGCGCGGGCCCAGAGACCCAGTACTTC. It translates as CASSQRPLSSAGPETQYF.